This T cell receptor beta chain originates from a study of tumor-infiltrating lymphocytes in primary liver carcinoma. Overall study context: Lesions, classed as T1-T3 N0M0, spanned about 4 to 10 cm across.

V lost 7 bases and J 4 bases, leaving 8 bases between the germline ends. The CDR3 has 11 amino acids. CDR1 MNHEY and CDR2 SVGAGI come from the germline V gene. Comment on this clonotype: What it binds is unknown.

TCR beta cDNA came from about 0.45 ug total RNA, primed with a constant-region primer. Three-round nested multiplex PCR performed with slightly modified ARM-PCR produced the TCR beta libraries. Forward primers for TRBV1-TRBV30 and a C-beta reverse primer served the first two PCR rounds, at around 11 cycles each. One entry per CDR3 protein results from TCRdb running MiXCR on the multiplex PCR reads. In the table there are around 330,000 distinct CDR3 sequences, over 55% of which are singletons. In addition to blood RNA drawn from unsorted whole blood, germline DNA was extracted. Investigators obtained around 4 milliliters of peripheral blood ahead of surgery. Study findings and constraints: Each sample was bulk and unsorted; consequently, CD4+ and CD8+ repertoires were not compared. Less overlap was seen in tumor-adjacent and tumor-blood pairs than in tumor region pairs.

Material: peripheral blood. V and J are TRBV6-5 and TRBJ2-7; D gene uncertain. The TCR was taken from a middle-aged man with primary liver carcinoma and hepatitis B virus infection. CDR3 amino acids: CASTEEYEQYF. The CDR3 DNA follows: TGTGCCAGCACCGAGGAGTACGAGCAGTACTTC.